The rows below give T cell receptor beta chains drawn from one sample of a study of stem cell transplantation in POMP-related autoinflammatory disease. Data came from immunoSEQ multiplex PCR; TCRdb stores just in-frame clones and leaves some out. This sample carries some 69,000 clones, roughly 91% of them seen once, and the ten largest clones take about 0.66%. The sample in question was CD4+ T cells from PBMCs, obtained after stem cell transplantation. The receptor source for this set is a human patient with POMP-related autoinflammation and immune dysregulation (PRAID). Some T cells may be provided by the graft donor. Each CDR3 is given with its conserved first and last residue. Fields, in order: D gene, J gene, V gene, CDR3 protein. A D gene is named only where the DNA matches it firmly.

>TRBD1|TRBJ1-5|TRBV24-1
CATSDSTGSSQPQHF
>-|TRBJ1-1|TRBV2
CASSVGGGMNTEAFF
>-|TRBJ2-3|TRBV6-1
CASSDPDRRTDTQYF
>-|TRBJ1-1|TRBV28
CASTPGQMNTEAFF
>-|TRBJ2-7|TRBV7-9
CASSPPGVTGDYEQYF
>TRBD2|TRBJ2-3|TRBV24-1
CATSERTSGGRPQYF
>-|TRBJ1-4|TRBV5-1
CASSRDFATNEKLFF
>-|TRBJ2-3|TRBV3-1/TRBV3-2
CASSQVGRGGRRDTQYF
>-|TRBJ1-2|TRBV18
CASSPRGVDGYTF
>-|TRBJ2-7|TRBV5-1
CASSLGNEGSEQYF
>TRBD2|TRBJ2-7|TRBV3-1/TRBV3-2
CASSQAGVDYEQYF
>-|TRBJ2-7|TRBV5-1
CASSLQSGVAYEQYF
>TRBD1|TRBJ2-5|TRBV19
CASRMTGLQETQYF
>-|TRBJ1-6|TRBV11-1
CASSLRETSPLHF
>TRBD1|TRBJ2-5|TRBV7-9
CASSGHRGAETQYF
>TRBD1|TRBJ2-2|TRBV24-1
CATSDFAGQAFGELFF
>-|TRBJ2-3|TRBV7-9
CGLDTQYF
>-|TRBJ1-2|TRBV5-1
CASSPAEVLYGYTF
>-|TRBJ2-7|TRBV5-1
CASSLEGTSYEQYF
>TRBD2|TRBJ2-1|TRBV5-1
CASTPGTSGYNEQFF
>-|TRBJ2-7|TRBV19
CASSLTHRKGDEQYF
>-|TRBJ2-1|TRBV18
CASSPSGTISYNEQFF
>-|TRBJ2-7|TRBV4-1
CASSQDPRGLGHEQYF
>TRBD1|TRBJ1-2|TRBV19
CASSSGQGEWYGYTF
>-|TRBJ2-5|TRBV5-1
CASSLLAWETQYF
>-|TRBJ2-3|TRBV11-3
CASSLSRSGRGTDTQYF
>-|TRBJ2-2|TRBV6-5
CASSQPGTGELFF
>TRBD1|TRBJ1-1|TRBV3-1/TRBV3-2
CASRQDRASTEAFF
>-|TRBJ1-5|TRBV6-5
CASSYGGGGNQPQHF
>TRBD2|TRBJ2-3|TRBV10-3
CAISDESSGTDTQYF
>-|TRBJ1-3|TRBV3-1/TRBV3-2
CASSQDNGNTIYF
>-|TRBJ2-7|TRBV18
CASSPQRLGDEQYF
>-|TRBJ1-5|TRBV2
CASRGRQLNIIQPQHF
>TRBD1|TRBJ2-7|TRBV6-5
CASGSRRQGSYEQYF
>-|TRBJ1-2|TRBV15
CATSRDRGGLGYTF
>-|TRBJ2-2|TRBV3-1/TRBV3-2
CASSLLPGGPAGELFF
>TRBD1|TRBJ1-6|TRBV4-1
CASSLGPRQGNSPLHF
>-|TRBJ2-7|TRBV28
CASSLPRAHQQYF
>-|TRBJ1-2|TRBV21-1
CASSIVQGKHDGYTF
>TRBD1|TRBJ1-6|TRBV5-4
CASSKDRGGSPLHF
>-|TRBJ2-3|TRBV2
CASSPLATDTQYF
>-|TRBJ1-2|TRBV2
CASRAWQAIYGYTF
>-|TRBJ2-5|TRBV5-1
CASSLDPGGQETQYF
>TRBD2|TRBJ2-5|TRBV7-3
CASSLGTSGQETQYF
>TRBD2|TRBJ2-2|TRBV18
CASSPRLAGGISNTGELFF
>-|TRBJ2-3|TRBV10-3
CAISEEDQAYTQYF
>-|TRBJ1-1|TRBV2
CASSPPLRGTEAFF
>TRBD2|TRBJ2-3|TRBV4-1
CASGDYRSTDTQYF
>-|TRBJ2-1|TRBV5-1
CASSLGADYNEQFF
>-|TRBJ2-7|TRBV5-6
CASSPVPGDPYEQYF
>TRBD2|TRBJ2-6|TRBV29-1
CSVRGGGDSSGANVLTF
>-|TRBJ2-3|TRBV7-2
CASSLGRQVYGTDTQYF
>-|TRBJ1-5|TRBV7-8
CASSPGGGSNQPQHF
>-|TRBJ2-2|TRBV5-4
CASSLYKNTGELFF
>TRBD2|TRBJ2-1|TRBV3-1/TRBV3-2
CASSHGGRFGNEQFF
>TRBD1|TRBJ1-2|TRBV19
CASSPLDRGRRYYGYTF
>-|TRBJ1-2|TRBV7-8
CASSFPRAREGYTF